These 29 T cell receptor beta chains share one sample of origin, sequenced in a study of blood T cell repertoires in COVID-19. Clones were sequenced by immunoSEQ multiplex PCR, and TCRdb holds only the in-frame ones, with some missing. The data show roughly 340,000 clones, under 95% seen once. The sequenced sample was peripheral blood. Every receptor here comes from a woman between 18 and 29 years old who had recovered from COVID-19.

This chain joins TRBV7-9 and TRBJ2-5; D may be TRBD2 (6 bases). V shed 5 bases and J shed 5 bases, with 18 bases lying between them. CDR3 size: 15 residues. Germline V lookup: CDR1 SEHNR, CDR2 FQNEAQ (reference sequence). CDR3 region: CASSPGDGRGETQYF. The CDR3 DNA sequence: TGTGCCAGCAGCCCTGGGGACGGGAGAGGGGAGACCCAGTACTTC.

The J gene is TRBJ1-1, the V gene TRBV6-2 or TRBV6-3; D is unclear. The CDR3 contains 13 residues. CDR1 is MNHEY, CDR2 SVGEGT, per germline. Deletions cut 4 bases from V and 1 base from J, with 7 bases between. The CDR3 sequence: CASSFSGNTEAFF. Here the CDR3 DNA reads TGTGCCAGCAGTTTTTCAGGGAACACTGAAGCTTTCTTT.

The V and J genes are TRBV25-1 and TRBJ1-5, with D unresolved. The germline gives CDR1 MGHDK, CDR2 SYGVNS. This CDR3 contains 13 residues. Trimming pared 3 bases from V and 7 bases from J, leaving 10 bases between. In nucleotides, the CDR3 is TGTGCCAGCAGTGAGAGAGGGAACCAGCCCCAGCATTTT. Its protein is CASSERGNQPQHF. The full variable domain, rest sourced from reference TRBV25-1 and TRBJ1-5, is EADIYQTPRYLVIGTGKKITLECSQTMGHDKMYWYQQDPGMELHLIHYSYGVNSTEKGDLSSESTVSRIRTEHFPLTLESARPSHTSQYLCASSERGNQPQHFGDGTRLSIL.

About this clone itself: The identical CDR3 is also encoded by other nucleotide sequences in the sample. The genes are TRBV27 and TRBJ2-1; 14 bases are a match to TRBD2. CDR3 length: 16 amino acids. CDR1 and CDR2 (germline): MNHEY, SMNVEV (reference sequence). Trimming cost V 5 bases and J 3 bases; bases outside gene matches: 3. The CDR3 region has the DNA TGTGCCAGCAGTCCCGGGACTAGCGGGAGCTACAATGAGCAGTTCTTC. It translates to CASSPGTSGSYNEQFF.

This clone was seen just once. This chain links TRBV5-4 with TRBJ2-1; 13 bases are a match to TRBD2. V was clipped by 3 bases and J by 3 bases; unmatched bases: 3. Per germline, CDR1 SGHNT and CDR2 YYREEE (reference sequence). This CDR3 region has 16 residues. The CDR3 DNA reads TGTGCCAGCAGCTGGACTAGCGGGGGCCTCTACAATGAGCAGTTCTTC. Translation: CASSWTSGGLYNEQFF.

The J gene is TRBJ2-1, the V gene TRBV11-2, with a possible D match to TRBD2 (6 bases). The V and J ends lost 0 bases and 6 bases respectively, with 9 bases between them. The CDR3 totals 14 residues. Germline CDR1 is SGHAT and CDR2 is FQNNGV. DNA for the CDR3: TGTGCCAGCAGCTTAGAGGGACTCGGCAATGAGCAGTTCTTC. It specifies CASSLEGLGNEQFF.

The chain joins TRBV11-3 to TRBJ2-3; 14 bases agree with TRBD2. Trimming took 6 bases from V and 2 from J; bases not matched to a gene: 10. The CDR3 covers 18 residues. Germline assignment: CDR1 SGHNT and CDR2 YENEEA. The CDR3 sequence is CASSDRTSGRRDTDTQYF. The DNA of the CDR3 is TGTGCCAGCAGTGACAGGACTAGCGGGAGGAGGGACACAGATACGCAGTATTTT.

The chain uses TRBV7-2 and TRBJ2-1; a weak D match, TRBD2 (6 bases). Germline assignment: CDR1 SGHTA and CDR2 FQGNSA. The CDR3 runs 17 residues. Trimming took 2 bases from V and 2 from J, leaving 16 bases between them. CDR3 loop: CASSLYKAGRTYNEQFF. In DNA form, the CDR3 reads TGTGCCAGCAGCTTATATAAGGCGGGAAGGACCTACAATGAGCAGTTCTTC.

Worth noting for this clone: At one of its ends the junction is not consistent with the germline gene, which may arise from a read error. The chain carries TRBV7-2 and TRBJ1-3; D gene unclear. From germline, CDR1 is SGHTA and CDR2 FQGNSA. The CDR3 contains 15 residues. The CDR3, as DNA: TGTGCCAGCAGATTAGAACCCAGCTCTGGAAACACCATATATTTT. As protein: CASRLEPSSGNTIYF. Variable domain in full (rest from reference TRBV7-2 and TRBJ1-3): GAGVSQSPSNKVTEKGKDVELRCDPISGHTALYWYRQSLGQGLEFLIYFQGNSAPDKSGLPSDRFSAERTGGSVSTLTIQRTQQEDSAVYLCASRLEPSSGNTIYFGEGSWLTVV.

The V call is TRBV7-9, the J call TRBJ1-5; TRBD1 matches at 7 bases. V dropped 5 bases and J dropped 7; count of bases not matched to a gene: 8. The CDR3 length is 14 residues. CDR1 and CDR2 from the germline V gene are SEHNR and FQNEAQ (reference sequence). The CDR3 DNA sequence: TGTGCCAGCAGCCTTAGGGGGCCGGGACAGCCCCAGCATTTT. It translates to CASSLRGPGQPQHF.

The chain carries TRBV5-1 and TRBJ1-3; 8 bases are shared with TRBD1. Per the germline V gene, CDR1 is SGHRS and CDR2 is YFSETQ. V shed 4 bases, J shed 3 bases, and the junction held 9 bases outside the gene matches. The length of the CDR3 is 16 residues. CDR3 in amino acids: CASSLGQGGGGNTIYF. CDR3 coding DNA: TGCGCCAGCAGCCTCGGACAGGGTGGCGGTGGAAACACCATATATTTT.

This rearrangement joins TRBV7-9 to TRBJ1-1; the D is unclear. The germline V gene has CDR1 SEHNR and CDR2 FQNEAQ (reference sequence). This CDR3 region has 13 residues. V lost 7 bases, J lost 1 base, and 10 bases lay in between. The CDR3 nucleotides read TGTGCCAGCACCCGATTCGGGAACACTGAAGCTTTCTTT. Its translation: CASTRFGNTEAFF.

V is TRBV6-2 or TRBV6-3 and J is TRBJ2-5; D gene unclear. Between the trimmed V and J ends, which lost 2 bases and 7 bases, there was a span of 11 bases. CDR3 length: 13 residues. Germline V gene data show CDR1 as MNHEY and CDR2 as SVGEGT. In DNA form, the CDR3 reads TGTGCCAGCAGTTACCCCCAGGTCCCGACCCAGTACTTC. Residues: CASSYPQVPTQYF.

Concerning this clone itself: A read error may be the cause here, since a much bigger clone is one base away. The chain couples TRBV12-3 or TRBV12-4 to TRBJ2-7; D perhaps matches TRBD2 (5 bases). CDR3 size: 13 residues. Trimming left V 6 bases short and J 0 bases short, with 9 bases between. As DNA, the CDR3 is TGTGCCAGCAGGAGCGGAAGCTCCTACGAGCAGTACGTC. Its protein is CASRSGSSYEQYV.

This clone occurred once. This chain links TRBV6-4 with TRBJ1-2; 7 nucleotides match TRBD1. The CDR3 is 15 residues long. V shed 3 bases and J 4 bases; nucleotides not matched to a gene: 8. Germline assignment: CDR1 MRHNA and CDR2 SNTAGT. CDR3 loop: CASSELWGQTYGYTF. As DNA, the CDR3 is TGTGCCAGCAGTGAACTTTGGGGACAGACCTATGGCTACACCTTC.

This CDR3 is CASSQAVGQGLEAFF. The DNA of the CDR3 is TGTGCCAGCAGCCAAGCGGTGGGACAGGGCCTTGAAGCTTTCTTT. The chain couples TRBV3-1 (or the pseudogene TRBV3-2) to TRBJ1-1; 9 nucleotides align to TRBD1. After removal of 1 base from V and 7 bases from J, the junction contained 7 bases not matched to a gene. Per germline, CDR1 LGHDT and CDR2 YNNKEL (reference sequence). The CDR3 extends over 15 amino acids.

This rearrangement joins TRBV5-5 to TRBJ2-1; 10 bases map to TRBD2. Unmatched junction bases numbered 8, after V lost 1 base and J lost 4 bases. The germline CDR1 and CDR2 sequences are SGHKS and YYEKEE (reference sequence). The CDR3 has 17 residues. The CDR3 reads CASSLRLAGDVYNEQFF. For the CDR3, the DNA is TGTGCCAGCAGCTTGCGGCTAGCGGGAGATGTTTACAATGAGCAGTTCTTC.

The table lists this clone with a count of one. V and J are TRBV2 and TRBJ1-1; 7 bases align to TRBD1. This CDR3 comprises 14 residues. V lost 7 bases, J lost 4 bases, and 9 bases stayed unmatched. The germline V gene has CDR1 SNHLY and CDR2 FYNNEI. The CDR3 protein is CASTAQGSATEAFF. In nucleotides, the CDR3 is TGTGCCAGCACTGCACAGGGGTCGGCCACTGAAGCTTTCTTT.

V usage is TRBV27 and J usage is TRBJ1-2, with D unclear. Trimming removed 9 bases from V and 7 bases from J, with 18 bases in between. Per the germline V gene, CDR1 is MNHEY and CDR2 is SMNVEV (reference sequence). This CDR3 has 13 residues. CDR3 bases: TGTGCCAGTCAACTCTATAACGGGTTTGGCTACACCTTC. Amino acids: CASQLYNGFGYTF.

As regards this clone: Relative to the germline gene, one junction end is altered; a read error may explain this. The chain combines TRBV5-5 with TRBJ1-2, with 8 nucleotides matching TRBD1. The CDR3 is 16 amino acids. Per the germline V gene, CDR1 is SGHKS and CDR2 is YYEKEE (reference sequence). The CDR3 DNA follows: TGTGCCAGCAGTTTGGGTCCGGGACAGGCCTTTGGGGGCTACACCTTC. It is translated as CASSLGPGQAFGGYTF.

The V gene is TRBV24-1, the J gene TRBJ2-2; 15 nucleotides agree with TRBD2. Trimming cost V 5 bases and J 4 bases; bases outside gene matches: 10. From germline, CDR1 is KGHDR and CDR2 SFDVKD. This CDR3 contains 19 residues. The CDR3 region has the DNA TGTGCCACCAGTGGTACCGGGACTAGCGGGAGGCGGGGCACCGGGGAGCTGTTTTTT. Protein sequence: CATSGTGTSGRRGTGELFF.

The chain links TRBV6-1 to TRBJ2-1, with 8 bases aligning to TRBD1. The trim removed 2 bases at V and 7 bases at J, leaving 4 bases unmatched. The V gene's germline CDR1 is MNHNS and CDR2 SASEGT. The CDR3 has 14 amino acids. The chain's CDR3 is CASSESQGANEQFF. The CDR3, as DNA: TGTGCCAGCAGTGAAAGCCAGGGGGCGAATGAGCAGTTCTTC.

The chain couples TRBV6-5 to TRBJ1-2; 7 bases map to TRBD1. The V gene end was trimmed by 6 bases and the J gene end by 4 bases; junction bases not matched to a gene: 5. The germline V gene encodes CDR1 MNHEY and CDR2 SVGAGI. This CDR3 is 13 amino acids long. CDR3 sequence reads: CASRRQGSYGYTF. CDR3 sequence (DNA): TGTGCCAGCAGACGACAGGGCAGCTATGGCTACACCTTC.

The chain joins TRBV4-3 to TRBJ1-6; D is unresolved. This CDR3 has 16 residues. Germline-derived CDR1 and CDR2 are LGHNA and YSLEER. Trimming stripped 0 bases from V and 9 bases from J, with 15 bases between. DNA for the CDR3: TGCGCCAGCAGCCAAGATTTTAAACAGTTAGGTTCACCCCTCCACTTT. As protein: CASSQDFKQLGSPLHF.

The rearrangement links TRBV27 to TRBJ2-5, with 10 positions matching TRBD1. The CDR3 runs 15 residues. Looked up from germline, CDR1 is MNHEY and CDR2 is SMNVEV (reference sequence). V shed 2 bases, J shed 5 bases, and the junction held 5 bases outside the gene matches. The CDR3 reads CASSLRQGAWETQYF. The CDR3 DNA reads as TGTGCCAGCAGTTTAAGACAGGGGGCGTGGGAGACCCAGTACTTC.

This sequence joins TRBV5-4 and TRBJ2-1; 8 nucleotides agree with TRBD2. This CDR3 contains 15 residues. Germline CDR1 reads SGHNT; CDR2 reads YYREEE (reference sequence). Trimming cost V 5 bases and J 7 bases; bases outside gene matches: 11. The CDR3 protein is CASSRTSGSINEQFF. The CDR3 DNA follows: TGTGCCAGCAGTCGAACAAGCGGGAGTATTAATGAGCAGTTCTTC. The full variable domain, in which reference TRBV5-4 and TRBJ2-1 provide the parts outside the CDR3, is ETGVTQSPTHLIKTRGQQVTLRCSSQSGHNTVSWYQQALGQGPQFIFQYYREEENGRGNFPPRFSGLQFPNYSSELNVNALELDDSALYLCASSRTSGSINEQFFGPGTRLTVL.

The rearrangement links TRBV9 to TRBJ2-1; 9 nucleotides agree with TRBD2. With 5 bases clipped from V and 10 bases from J, the junction kept 10 bases outside the gene matches. Per germline, CDR1 SGDLS and CDR2 YYNGEE. The CDR3 is 14 amino acids. The CDR3 sequence: CASSPGTSFYEQFF. The DNA for the CDR3 is TGTGCCAGCAGTCCCGGGACTAGCTTTTACGAGCAGTTCTTC.

The J gene is TRBJ2-5, the V gene TRBV30, with a possible D match to TRBD2 (7 bases). Germline CDR1 is GTSNPN and CDR2 is SVGIG (reference sequence). Trimming stripped 2 bases from V and 9 bases from J, with 10 bases between. CDR3 size: 11 residues. CDR3 region: CAWSIGGAQYF. CDR3 bases: TGTGCCTGGAGTATAGGGGGGGCCCAGTACTTC.

The genes are TRBV6-5 and TRBJ1-2; possibly TRBD1 for D (6 bases). The CDR3 contains 13 residues. Germline-derived CDR1 and CDR2 are MNHEY and SVGAGI. V lost 7 bases to trimming and J lost 4 bases, with 13 bases between them. The CDR3 bases are TGTGCCAGCACCCGGACAGTACTCTATGGCTACACCTTC. Its translation is CASTRTVLYGYTF.